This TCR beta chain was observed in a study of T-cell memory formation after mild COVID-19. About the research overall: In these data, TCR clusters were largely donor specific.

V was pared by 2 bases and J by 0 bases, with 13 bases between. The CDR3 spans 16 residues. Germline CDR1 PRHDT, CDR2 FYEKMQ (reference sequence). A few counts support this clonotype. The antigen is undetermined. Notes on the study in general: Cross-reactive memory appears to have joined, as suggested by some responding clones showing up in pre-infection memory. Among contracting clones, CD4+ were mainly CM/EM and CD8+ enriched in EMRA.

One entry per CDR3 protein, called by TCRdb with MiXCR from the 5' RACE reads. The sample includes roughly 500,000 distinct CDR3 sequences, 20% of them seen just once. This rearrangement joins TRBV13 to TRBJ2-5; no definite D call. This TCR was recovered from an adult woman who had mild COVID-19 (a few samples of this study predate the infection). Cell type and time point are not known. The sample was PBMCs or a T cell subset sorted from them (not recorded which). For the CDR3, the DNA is TGTGCCAGCAGCTTAAGGGCTGCCGCAAACCAAGAGACCCAGTACTTC. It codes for CASSLRAAANQETQYF.